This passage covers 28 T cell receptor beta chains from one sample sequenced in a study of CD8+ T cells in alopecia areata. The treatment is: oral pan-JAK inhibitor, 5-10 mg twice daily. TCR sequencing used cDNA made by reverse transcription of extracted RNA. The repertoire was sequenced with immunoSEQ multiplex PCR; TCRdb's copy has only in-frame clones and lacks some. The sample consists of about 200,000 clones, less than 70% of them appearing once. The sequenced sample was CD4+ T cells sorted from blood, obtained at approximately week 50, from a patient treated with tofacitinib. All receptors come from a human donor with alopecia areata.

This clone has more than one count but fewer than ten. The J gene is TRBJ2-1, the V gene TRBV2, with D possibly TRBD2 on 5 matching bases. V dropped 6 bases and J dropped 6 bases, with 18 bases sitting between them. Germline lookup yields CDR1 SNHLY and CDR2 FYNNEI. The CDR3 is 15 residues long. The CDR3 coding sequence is TGTGCCAGCAGGGTCCACCGTGCTAGCAGCAATGAGCAGTTCTTC. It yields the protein CASRVHRASSNEQFF.

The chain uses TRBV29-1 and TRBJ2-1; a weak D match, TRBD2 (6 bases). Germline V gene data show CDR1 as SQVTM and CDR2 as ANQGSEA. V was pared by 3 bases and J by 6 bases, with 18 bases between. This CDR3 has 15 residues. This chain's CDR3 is CSVDPGRPKLNEQFF. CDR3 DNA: TGCAGCGTTGACCCGGGGAGGCCGAAACTCAATGAGCAGTTCTTC.

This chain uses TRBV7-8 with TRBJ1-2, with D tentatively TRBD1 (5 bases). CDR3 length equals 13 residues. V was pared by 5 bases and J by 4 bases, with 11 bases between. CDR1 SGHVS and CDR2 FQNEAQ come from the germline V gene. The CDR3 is CASSVRDGYGYTF. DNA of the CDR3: TGTGCCAGCAGCGTCCGGGACGGCTATGGCTACACCTTC.

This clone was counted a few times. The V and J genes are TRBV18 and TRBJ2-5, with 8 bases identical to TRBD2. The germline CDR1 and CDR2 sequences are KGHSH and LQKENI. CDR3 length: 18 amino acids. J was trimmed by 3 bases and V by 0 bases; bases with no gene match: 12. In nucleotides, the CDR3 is TGTGCCAGCTCACCACCGGAGCGGGGGCCCATCTATAAAGAGACCCAGTACTTC. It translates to CASSPPERGPIYKETQYF.

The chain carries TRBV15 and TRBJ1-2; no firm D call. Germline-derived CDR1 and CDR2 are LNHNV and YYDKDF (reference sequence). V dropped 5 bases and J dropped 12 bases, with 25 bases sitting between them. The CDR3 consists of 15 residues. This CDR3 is CATSFPPGGPLGHTF. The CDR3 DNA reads TGTGCCACCAGCTTTCCCCCCGGAGGGCCGTTAGGGCACACCTTC. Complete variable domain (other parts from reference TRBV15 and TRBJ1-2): DAMVIQNPRYQVTQFGKPVTLSCSQTLNHNVMYWYQQKSSQAPKLLFHYYDKDFNNEADTPDNFQSRRPNTSFCFLDIRSPGLGDTAMYLCATSFPPGGPLGHTFGSGTRLTVV.

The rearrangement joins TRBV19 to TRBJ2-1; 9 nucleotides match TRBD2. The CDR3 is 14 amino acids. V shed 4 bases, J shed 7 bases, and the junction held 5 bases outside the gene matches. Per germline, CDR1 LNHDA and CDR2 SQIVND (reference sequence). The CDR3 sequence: CASSSGGARNEQFF. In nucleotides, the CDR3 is TGTGCCAGTAGTAGCGGGGGGGCTCGAAATGAGCAGTTCTTC.

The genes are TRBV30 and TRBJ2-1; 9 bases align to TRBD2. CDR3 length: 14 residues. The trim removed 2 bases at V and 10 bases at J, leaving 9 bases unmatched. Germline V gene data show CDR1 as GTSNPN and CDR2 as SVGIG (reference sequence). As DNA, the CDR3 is TGTGCCTGGAGTACAGCGGGGGGCCCCGGGGAGCAGTTCTTC. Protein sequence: CAWSTAGGPGEQFF. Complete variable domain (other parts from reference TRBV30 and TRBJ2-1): SQTIHQWPATLVQPVGSPLSLECTVEGTSNPNLYWYRQAAGRGLQLLFYSVGIGQISSEVPQNLSASRPQDRQFILSSKKLLLSDSGFYLCAWSTAGGPGEQFFGPGTRLTVL.

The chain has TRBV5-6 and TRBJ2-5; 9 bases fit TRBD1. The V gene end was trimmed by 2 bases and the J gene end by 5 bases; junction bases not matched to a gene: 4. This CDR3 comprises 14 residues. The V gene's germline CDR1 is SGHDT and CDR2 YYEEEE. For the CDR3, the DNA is TGTGCCAGCAGCTTACAGGGGGCTAGGGAGACCCAGTACTTC. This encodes CASSLQGARETQYF.

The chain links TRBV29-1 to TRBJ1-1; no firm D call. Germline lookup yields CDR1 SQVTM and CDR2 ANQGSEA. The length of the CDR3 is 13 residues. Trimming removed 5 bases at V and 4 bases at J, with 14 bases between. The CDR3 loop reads CSVLYRLGTEAFF. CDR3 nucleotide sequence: TGCAGCGTTTTGTATCGGCTGGGCACTGAAGCTTTCTTT. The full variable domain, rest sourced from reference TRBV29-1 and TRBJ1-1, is SAVISQKPSRDICQRGTSLTIQCQVDSQVTMMFWYRQQPGQSLTLIATANQGSEATYESGFVIDKFPISRPNLTFSTLTVSNMSPEDSSIYLCSVLYRLGTEAFFGQGTRLTVV.

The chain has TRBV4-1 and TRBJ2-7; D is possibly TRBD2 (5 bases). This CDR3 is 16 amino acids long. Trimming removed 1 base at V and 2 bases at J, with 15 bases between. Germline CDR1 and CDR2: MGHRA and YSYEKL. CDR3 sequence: CASSQVERQFPYEQYF. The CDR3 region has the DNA TGCGCCAGCAGCCAAGTCGAGCGGCAATTCCCCTACGAGCAGTACTTC.

CDR3 nucleotide sequence: TGTGCCAGCAGCTTAGCGCCCCCCGGGAATTCACCCCTCCACTTT. Translation gives CASSLAPPGNSPLHF. V and J are TRBV7-2 and TRBJ1-6; D call uncertain. CDR1 is SGHTA, CDR2 FQGNSA, per germline. Trimming removed 0 bases at V and 7 bases at J, with 10 bases between. The length of the CDR3 is 15 residues.

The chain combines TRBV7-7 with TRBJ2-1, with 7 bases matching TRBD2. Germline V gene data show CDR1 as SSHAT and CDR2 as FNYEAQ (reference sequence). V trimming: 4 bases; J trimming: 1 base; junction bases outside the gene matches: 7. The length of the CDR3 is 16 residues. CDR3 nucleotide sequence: TGTGCCAGCAGCTCCACAAGCGGGACGTCCTACAATGAGCAGTTCTTC. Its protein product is CASSSTSGTSYNEQFF.

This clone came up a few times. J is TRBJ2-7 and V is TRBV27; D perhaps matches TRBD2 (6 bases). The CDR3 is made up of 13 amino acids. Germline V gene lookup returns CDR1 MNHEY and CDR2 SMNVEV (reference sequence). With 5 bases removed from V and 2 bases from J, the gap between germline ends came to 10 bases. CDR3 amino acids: CASSRQRAYEQYF. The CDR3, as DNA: TGTGCCAGCAGTCGACAGCGGGCCTACGAGCAGTACTTC.

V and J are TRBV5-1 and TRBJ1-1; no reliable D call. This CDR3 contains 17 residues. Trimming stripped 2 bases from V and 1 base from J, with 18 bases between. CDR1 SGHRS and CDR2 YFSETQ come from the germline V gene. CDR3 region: CASSLGGPRSTNTEAFF. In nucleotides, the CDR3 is TGCGCCAGCAGCTTAGGAGGGCCACGGAGTACGAACACTGAAGCTTTCTTT.

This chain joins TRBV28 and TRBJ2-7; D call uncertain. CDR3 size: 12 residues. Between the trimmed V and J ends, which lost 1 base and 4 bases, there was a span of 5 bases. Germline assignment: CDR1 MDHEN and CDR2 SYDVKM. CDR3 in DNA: TGTGCCAGCAGTTTATTCGCTTACGAGCAGTACTTC. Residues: CASSLFAYEQYF.

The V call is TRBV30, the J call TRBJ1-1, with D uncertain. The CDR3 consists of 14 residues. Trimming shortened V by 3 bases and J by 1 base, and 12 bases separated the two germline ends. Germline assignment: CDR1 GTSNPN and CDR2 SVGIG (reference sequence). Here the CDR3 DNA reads TGTGCCTGGAGGTCCAGAGCATCGAACACTGAAGCTTTCTTT. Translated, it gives CAWRSRASNTEAFF.

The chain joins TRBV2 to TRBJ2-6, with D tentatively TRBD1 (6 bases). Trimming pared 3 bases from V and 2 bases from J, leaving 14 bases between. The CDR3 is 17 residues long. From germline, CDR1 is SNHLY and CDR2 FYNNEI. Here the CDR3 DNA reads TGTGCCAGCAGTGATGGTTTAAGGGGGACTGGGGCCAACGTCCTGACTTTC. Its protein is CASSDGLRGTGANVLTF. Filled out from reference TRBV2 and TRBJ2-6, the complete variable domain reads EPEVTQTPSHQVTQMGQEVILRCVPISNHLYFYWYRQILGQKVEFLVSFYNNEISEKSEIFDDQFSVERPDGSNFTLKIRSTKLEDSAMYFCASSDGLRGTGANVLTFGAGSRLTVL.

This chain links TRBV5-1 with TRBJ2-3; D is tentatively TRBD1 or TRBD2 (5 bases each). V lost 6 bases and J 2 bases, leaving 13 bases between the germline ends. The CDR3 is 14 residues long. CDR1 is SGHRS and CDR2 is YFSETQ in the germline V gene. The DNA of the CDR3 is TGCGCCAGCACCAGTGGGGACGCCACAGATACGCAGTATTTT. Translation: CASTSGDATDTQYF.

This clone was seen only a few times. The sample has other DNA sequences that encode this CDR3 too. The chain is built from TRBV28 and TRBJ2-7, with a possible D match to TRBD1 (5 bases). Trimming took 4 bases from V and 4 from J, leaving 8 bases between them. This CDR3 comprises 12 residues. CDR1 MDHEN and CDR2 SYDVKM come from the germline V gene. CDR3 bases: TGTGCCAGCAGTTGGGGCGCTTACGAGCAGTACTTC. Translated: CASSWGAYEQYF.

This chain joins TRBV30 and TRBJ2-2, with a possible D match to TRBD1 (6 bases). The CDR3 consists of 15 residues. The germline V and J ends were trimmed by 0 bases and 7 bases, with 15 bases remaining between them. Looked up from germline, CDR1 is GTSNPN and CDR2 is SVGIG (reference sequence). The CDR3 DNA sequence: TGTGCCTGGAGTGTCAGGGGAGTCCTTGACGGGGAGCTGTTTTTT. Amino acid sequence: CAWSVRGVLDGELFF. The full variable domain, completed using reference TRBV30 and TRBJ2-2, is SQTIHQWPATLVQPVGSPLSLECTVEGTSNPNLYWYRQAAGRGLQLLFYSVGIGQISSEVPQNLSASRPQDRQFILSSKKLLLSDSGFYLCAWSVRGVLDGELFFGEGSRLTVL.

Here the CDR3 reads CASSEGQAPLHF. In DNA form, the CDR3 reads TGTGCCAGCAGTGAGGGCCAGGCGCCCCTCCACTTT. The chain links TRBV2 to TRBJ1-6; D is unclear. The CDR3 has 12 amino acids. Deletions cut 3 bases from V and 13 bases from J, with 10 bases between. CDR1 SNHLY and CDR2 FYNNEI come from the germline V gene. Full variable domain (remainder filled in from reference TRBV2 and TRBJ1-6): EPEVTQTPSHQVTQMGQEVILRCVPISNHLYFYWYRQILGQKVEFLVSFYNNEISEKSEIFDDQFSVERPDGSNFTLKIRSTKLEDSAMYFCASSEGQAPLHFGNGTRLTVT.

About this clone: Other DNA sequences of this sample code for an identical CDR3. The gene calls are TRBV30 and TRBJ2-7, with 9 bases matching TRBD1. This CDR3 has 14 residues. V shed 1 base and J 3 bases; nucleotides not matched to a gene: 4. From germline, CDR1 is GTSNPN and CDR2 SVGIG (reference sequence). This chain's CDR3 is CAWSAGTGLYEQYF. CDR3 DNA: TGTGCCTGGAGTGCCGGGACAGGGCTCTACGAGCAGTACTTC.

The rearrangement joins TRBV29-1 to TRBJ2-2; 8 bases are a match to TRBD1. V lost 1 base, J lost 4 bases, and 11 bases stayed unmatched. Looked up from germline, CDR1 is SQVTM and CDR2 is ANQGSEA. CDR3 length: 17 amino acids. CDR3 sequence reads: CSVEAAFGQGGTGELFF. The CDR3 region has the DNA TGCAGCGTTGAAGCGGCATTCGGACAGGGAGGCACCGGGGAGCTGTTTTTT.

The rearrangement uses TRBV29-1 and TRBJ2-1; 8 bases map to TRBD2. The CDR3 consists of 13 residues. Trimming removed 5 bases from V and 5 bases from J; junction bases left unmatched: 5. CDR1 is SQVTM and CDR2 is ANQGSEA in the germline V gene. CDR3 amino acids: CSVLGLGDNEQFF. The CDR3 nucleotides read TGCAGCGTTTTGGGACTAGGGGACAATGAGCAGTTCTTC.

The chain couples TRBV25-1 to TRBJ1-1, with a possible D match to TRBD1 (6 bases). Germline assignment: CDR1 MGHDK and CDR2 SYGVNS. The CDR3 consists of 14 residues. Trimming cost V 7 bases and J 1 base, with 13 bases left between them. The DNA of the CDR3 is TGTGCCAGCACCCTCCAGGGGTCGAACACTGAAGCTTTCTTT. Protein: CASTLQGSNTEAFF.

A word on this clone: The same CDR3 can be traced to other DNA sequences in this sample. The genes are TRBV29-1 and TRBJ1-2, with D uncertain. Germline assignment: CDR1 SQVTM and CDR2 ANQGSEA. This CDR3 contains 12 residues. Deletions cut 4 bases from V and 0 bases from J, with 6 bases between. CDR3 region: CSVVGANYGYTF. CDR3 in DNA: TGCAGCGTTGTCGGCGCTAACTATGGCTACACCTTC.

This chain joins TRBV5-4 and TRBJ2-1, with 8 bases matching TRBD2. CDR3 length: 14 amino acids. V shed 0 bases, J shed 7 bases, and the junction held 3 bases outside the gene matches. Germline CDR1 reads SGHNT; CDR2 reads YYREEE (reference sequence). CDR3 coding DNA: TGTGCCAGCAGCTTGGACGGGGGGGCAAATGAGCAGTTCTTC. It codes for CASSLDGGANEQFF. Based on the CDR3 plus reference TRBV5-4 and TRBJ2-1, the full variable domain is ETGVTQSPTHLIKTRGQQVTLRCSSQSGHNTVSWYQQALGQGPQFIFQYYREEENGRGNFPPRFSGLQFPNYSSELNVNALELDDSALYLCASSLDGGANEQFFGPGTRLTVL.

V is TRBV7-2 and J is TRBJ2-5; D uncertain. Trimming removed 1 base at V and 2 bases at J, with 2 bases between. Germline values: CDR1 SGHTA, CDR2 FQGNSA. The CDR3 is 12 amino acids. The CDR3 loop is CASSLVQETQYF. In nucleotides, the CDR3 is TGTGCCAGCAGCTTAGTACAAGAGACCCAGTACTTC.